The T cell receptor (beta chain) under discussion was sequenced for a study of T cell repertoires in cytomegalovirus infection. Study-wide background: Shared public TCR beta signatures pointed to both CMV infection and a matching HLA type. Study-wide results and caveats: Cumulative public TCR beta family frequency identified CMV carriers with the relevant HLA. In two of eight donors, the top clonotype was HLA-C-restricted CMV-specific.

This clonotype has more than one count but fewer than ten. Its antigen is as yet unknown. V shed 4 bases, J shed 7 bases, and the junction held 12 bases outside the gene matches. The CDR3 consists of 15 residues. The germline V gene has CDR1 DFQATT and CDR2 SNEGSKA (reference sequence). TCRdb independently ran MiXCR on the reads; one entry per CDR3 protein. Of 95,000 to 150,000 distinct CDR3 sequences in the sample, about 32% were seen once. Here the sequenced sample was CD8+ T cells from cultured PBMCs, taken from culture after CMV antigen stimulation. The receptor was derived from a human donor in good health (CMV status not recorded). Some clones in this sample may be carry-over from other donors' samples. The rearrangement uses TRBV20-1 and TRBJ2-5; 10 nucleotides match TRBD2. CDR3 amino acids: CSATPAGGDAGTQYF. The CDR3 nucleotides read TGCAGTGCTACCCCAGCGGGGGGGGATGCGGGGACCCAGTACTTC.